The 15 T cell receptor beta chains reported below all come from one sample, sequenced in a study of beta chain features in type 1 diabetes. As every portion of the isolated RNA was reverse transcribed, the sequencing read expressed TCRB transcripts. Measured with immunoSEQ multiplex PCR; TCRdb has only the in-frame clones, and not every one. The sample has around 300,000 clones; 9.5% to 12% are singletons. The material sequenced was naive CD4+ T cells from blood. The receptors come from a woman in her thirties in good health.

The chain combines TRBV29-1 with TRBJ2-5; D might be TRBD2 (5 bases). The J call is uncertain, as TRBJ2-7 better fits the DNA end. Germline loops: CDR1 SQVTM, CDR2 ANQGSEA. This CDR3 region has 13 residues. The CDR3 DNA reads as TGCAGCGTCTCCCGGGATGGCCCCTACGAGCAGTACTTC. It codes for CSVSRDGPYEQYF.

The chain recombines TRBV19 with TRBJ2-5; 9 nucleotides agree with TRBD2. Per the germline V gene, CDR1 is LNHDA and CDR2 is SQIVND (reference sequence). After removal of 5 bases from V and 3 bases from J, the junction contained 4 bases not matched to a gene. The CDR3 runs 14 residues. The CDR3 DNA reads as TGTGCCAGTAGTCCTTCTAGCGGGGAAGAGACCCAGTACTTC. It yields the protein CASSPSSGEETQYF.

In its sample, this clone was seen a few times. This chain links TRBV7-3 with TRBJ1-2, with D uncertain. V shed 4 bases and J shed 2 bases, with 8 bases lying between them. This CDR3 spans 13 amino acids. CDR1 and CDR2 (germline): SGHTA, FQGTGA. The CDR3 DNA sequence: TGTGCCAGCAGCTCTGGAGCAAACTATGGCTACACCTTC. This gives the protein CASSSGANYGYTF.

This clone was found a few times. The rearrangement links TRBV18 to TRBJ1-5, with D maybe TRBD1 (5 bases). The CDR3 sequence is 14 residues long. Germline assignment: CDR1 KGHSH and CDR2 LQKENI. Trimming stripped 1 base from V and 7 bases from J, with 11 bases between. The CDR3 region has the DNA TGTGCCAGCTCACCACGGGTAGGGGCCCAGCCCCAGCATTTT. It translates to CASSPRVGAQPQHF.

This clone has only a few counts. This chain joins TRBV15 and TRBJ2-1; D might be TRBD2 (5 bases). The CDR3 spans 16 residues. The germline CDR1 and CDR2 sequences are LNHNV and YYDKDF (reference sequence). V lost 4 bases, J lost 0 bases, and 13 bases lay in between. The CDR3 sequence: CATSKTGMYSYNEQFF. CDR3 sequence (DNA): TGTGCCACCAGCAAGACCGGGATGTACTCCTACAATGAGCAGTTCTTC.

This chain uses TRBV18 with TRBJ2-7; 7 bases fit TRBD1. Trimming removed 4 bases from V and 6 bases from J; junction bases left unmatched: 9. CDR1 and CDR2 from the germline V gene are KGHSH and LQKENI. This CDR3 is 14 amino acids long. The CDR3 here is CASSRTQDRAEQYF. CDR3 DNA sequence: TGTGCCAGCTCACGAACTCAAGACAGGGCCGAGCAGTACTTC.

This clone was counted only a few times. The rearrangement uses TRBV6-5 and TRBJ2-1; a possible D gene is TRBD1 (6 bases). CDR3 size: 11 residues. CDR1 is MNHEY, CDR2 SVGAGI, per germline. V was pared by 6 bases and J by 9 bases, with 9 bases between. The CDR3 loop is CASSTGIEQFF. For the CDR3, the DNA is TGTGCCAGCAGCACAGGGATTGAGCAGTTCTTC.

This clone has just a few counts. The chain recombines TRBV7-9 with TRBJ2-3; 10 bases line up with TRBD2. The trim removed 7 bases at V and 7 bases at J, leaving 11 bases unmatched. Germline V gene lookup returns CDR1 SEHNR and CDR2 FQNEAQ (reference sequence). This CDR3 comprises 15 residues. The CDR3 DNA is TGTGCCAGCAACTTTCGGACTAGCGGTCCCTATACGCAGTATTTT. Protein product: CASNFRTSGPYTQYF.

The genes are TRBV29-1 and TRBJ2-1, with 9 positions matching TRBD1. Germline CDR1 and CDR2: SQVTM and ANQGSEA. The CDR3 totals 15 residues. Unmatched junction bases numbered 5, after V lost 1 base and J lost 4 bases. The DNA for the CDR3 is TGCAGCGTTGAAGGGGGACAGGGAATATACAATGAGCAGTTCTTC. Translating it yields CSVEGGQGIYNEQFF.

V is TRBV19 and J is TRBJ2-1; 12 bases line up with TRBD2. The CDR3 runs 16 residues. In germline, CDR1 is LNHDA, CDR2 SQIVND (reference sequence). J gave up 1 base and V 5 bases, and 3 bases lay outside the gene matches. CDR3 sequence reads: CASSRLAGDSYNEQFF. CDR3 in DNA: TGTGCCAGTAGTCGACTAGCGGGAGATTCCTACAATGAGCAGTTCTTC.

In its sample, this clone was seen a few times. The rearrangement links TRBV18 to TRBJ2-7; D is unresolved. Trimming removed 4 bases at V and 0 bases at J, with 7 bases between. The CDR3 extends over 13 amino acids. The germline gives CDR1 KGHSH, CDR2 LQKENI. The CDR3 reads CASSQPNSYEQYF. The CDR3 coding sequence is TGTGCCAGCTCACAGCCTAACTCCTACGAGCAGTACTTC.

Points on this clone: The junction does not match germline at one end; this may be a read error. The chain joins TRBV7-7 to TRBJ2-5, with 10 bases fitting TRBD2. The CDR3 extends over 14 amino acids. CDR1 is SSHAT, CDR2 FNYEAQ, per germline (reference sequence). This chain's CDR3 is CASSSLAGGETQYF. For the CDR3, the DNA is TGTGCTAGCAGCTCATTAGCGGGAGGAGAGACCCAGTACTTC.

This clone was counted between two and nine times. The chain couples TRBV9 to TRBJ1-1, with D maybe TRBD1 (6 bases). The length of the CDR3 is 15 residues. V was shortened by 3 bases and J by 4 bases, with 16 bases between the two germline ends. Germline-derived CDR1 and CDR2 are SGDLS and YYNGEE. CDR3 in amino acids: CASSAHRVSGTEAFF. The CDR3 DNA reads as TGTGCCAGCAGCGCTCACAGGGTCTCAGGCACTGAAGCTTTCTTT.

This clone showed up just a few times. Sequence at one end of the junction differs from germline and may be a read error. The same CDR3 also results from other DNA sequences found in this sample. The rearrangement links TRBV5-1 to TRBJ2-1; D remains ambiguous. The CDR3 runs to 11 residues. Germline V gene sequence: CDR1 SGHRS, CDR2 YFSETQ. Here the CDR3 DNA reads TGCGCCAGCAGCTTGGACAACGAGCAGTTCTTC. Protein sequence: CASSLDNEQFF.

CDR3: CASSLIAGASYNEQFF. The CDR3, as DNA: TGTGCCAGCAGCTTGATCGCGGGAGCCTCCTACAATGAGCAGTTCTTC. V usage is TRBV7-2 and J usage is TRBJ2-1; 7 bases match TRBD2. V was pared by 3 bases and J by 0 bases, with 5 bases of the junction left unmatched. The CDR3 totals 16 residues. The germline V gene encodes CDR1 SGHTA and CDR2 FQGNSA.